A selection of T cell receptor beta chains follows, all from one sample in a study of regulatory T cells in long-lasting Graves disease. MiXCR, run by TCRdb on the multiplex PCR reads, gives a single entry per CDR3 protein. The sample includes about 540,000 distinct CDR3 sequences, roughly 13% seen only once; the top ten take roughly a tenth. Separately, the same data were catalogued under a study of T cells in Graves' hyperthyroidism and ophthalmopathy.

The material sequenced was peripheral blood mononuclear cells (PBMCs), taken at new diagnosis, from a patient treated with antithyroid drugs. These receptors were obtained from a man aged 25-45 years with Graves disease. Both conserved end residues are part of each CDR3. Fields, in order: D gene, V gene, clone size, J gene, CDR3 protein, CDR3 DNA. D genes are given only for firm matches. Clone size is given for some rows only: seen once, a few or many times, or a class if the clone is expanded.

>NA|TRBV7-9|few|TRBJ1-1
CASSPGIQGGTEAFF
TGTGCCAGCAGCCCCGGTATACAGGGAGGCACTGAAGCTTTCTTT
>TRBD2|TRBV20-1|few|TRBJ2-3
CSAPRTSGRAIDTQYF
TGCAGTGCTCCGAGGACTAGCGGGAGGGCGATAGATACGCAGTATTTT
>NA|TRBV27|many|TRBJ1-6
CAAKRGSYNSPLHF
TGTGCCGCAAAGCGGGGTTCCTATAATTCACCCCTCCACTTT
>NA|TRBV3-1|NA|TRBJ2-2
CASSRRSTLAGELFF
TGTGCCAGCAGCCGGAGAAGTACCCTGGCCGGGGAGCTGTTTTTT
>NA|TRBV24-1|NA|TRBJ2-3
CATSDLSGADTQYF
TGTGCCACCAGTGATTTGTCCGGAGCAGATACGCAGTATTTT
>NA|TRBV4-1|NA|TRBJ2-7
CASSQDAGSSYEQYF
TGCGCCAGCAGCCAAGATGCGGGCAGCTCCTACGAGCAGTACTTC
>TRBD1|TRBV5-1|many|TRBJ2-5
CASSKGQGGETQYF
TGCGCCAGCAGCAAGGGACAGGGGGGAGAGACCCAGTACTTC
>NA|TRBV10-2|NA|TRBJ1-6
CASSGRDSPLHF
TGCGCCAGCAGTGGTCGGGATTCACCCCTCCACTTT
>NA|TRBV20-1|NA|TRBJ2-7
CSALNQAKHGPDHHEQYF
TGCAGTGCCCTGAACCAGGCAAAACATGGACCCGACCACCACGAGCAGTACTTC
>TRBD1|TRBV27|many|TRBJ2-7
CASRSSRGQGSGRNYEQYF
TGTGCCAGCAGAAGTAGCCGAGGACAGGGATCAGGGCGAAACTACGAGCAGTACTTC
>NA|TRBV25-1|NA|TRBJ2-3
CASGGRMGDTQYF
TGTGCCAGCGGGGGCCGGATGGGAGATACGCAGTATTTT
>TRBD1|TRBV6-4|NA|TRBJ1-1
CASRPGGRNTEAFF
TGTGCCAGCAGACCAGGGGGCAGGAACACTGAAGCTTTCTTT
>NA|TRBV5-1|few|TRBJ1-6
CASSGRGVGSYNSPLHF
TGCGCCAGCAGCGGAAGGGGAGTTGGGTCCTATAATTCACCCCTCCACTTT
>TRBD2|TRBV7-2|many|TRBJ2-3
CASSLVAGGQTPDTQYF
TGTGCCAGCAGTTTGGTAGCGGGAGGCCAGACGCCAGATACGCAGTATTTT
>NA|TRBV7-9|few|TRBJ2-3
CASSAIAETSTDTQYF
TGTGCCAGCAGCGCTATAGCGGAGACGAGCACAGATACGCAGTATTTT
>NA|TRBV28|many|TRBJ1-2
CASTRAPGGYTF
TGTGCCAGCACCAGGGCCCCAGGGGGCTACACCTTC
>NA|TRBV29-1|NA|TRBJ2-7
CSVQRGGGRDEQYF
TGCAGCGTGCAAAGAGGAGGGGGGCGGGATGAGCAGTACTTC
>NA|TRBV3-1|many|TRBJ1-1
CASSQAPDGLNTEAFF
TGTGCCAGCAGCCAGGCCCCGGACGGTTTGAACACTGAAGCTTTCTTT
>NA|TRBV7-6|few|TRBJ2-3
CASSRRGADTQYF
TGTGCCAGCAGTCGTCGGGGGGCGGATACGCAGTATTTT
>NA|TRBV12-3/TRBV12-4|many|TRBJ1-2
CASSLSWDTGGYTF
TGTGCCAGCAGTTTAAGTTGGGACACAGGTGGCTACACCTTC
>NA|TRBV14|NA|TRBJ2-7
CASSAPYEQYF
TGTGCCAGCAGCGCTCCATACGAGCAGTACTTC
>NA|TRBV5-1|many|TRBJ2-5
CASSLVRAVQETQYF
TGCGCCAGCAGCTTGGTAAGGGCAGTCCAAGAGACCCAGTACTTC
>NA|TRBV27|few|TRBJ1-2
CASRSQGVYGYTF
TGTGCCAGCAGGTCCCAGGGAGTGTATGGCTACACCTTC
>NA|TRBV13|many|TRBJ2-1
CASSILSDHNEQFF
TGTGCCAGCAGCATTCTGTCGGACCACAATGAGCAGTTCTTC
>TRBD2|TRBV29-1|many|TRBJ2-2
CSVGTSGGGNTGELFF
TGCAGCGTCGGGACTAGCGGAGGTGGGAACACCGGGGAGCTGTTTTTT
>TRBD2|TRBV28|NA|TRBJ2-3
CASSLQAGGRNTRYF
TGTGCCAGCAGTTTACAAGCGGGAGGAAGGAATACGCGGTATTTT
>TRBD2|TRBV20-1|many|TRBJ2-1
CSAERLAGGSAEQFF
TGCAGTGCTGAAAGACTAGCGGGAGGGTCGGCTGAGCAGTTCTTC
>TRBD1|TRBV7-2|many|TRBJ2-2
CASRRGTGGGELFF
TGTGCCAGCAGACGAGGGACAGGGGGGGGGGAGCTGTTTTTT
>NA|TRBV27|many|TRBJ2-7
CASSLSLDYEQYF
TGTGCCAGCAGTTTATCCCTTGATTACGAGCAGTACTTC
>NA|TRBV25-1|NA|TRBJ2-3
CASSERNRNTDTQYF
TGTGCCAGCAGTGAGCGGAATCGGAACACAGATACGCAGTATTTT
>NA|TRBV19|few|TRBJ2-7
CASSMSSPGLYEQYF
TGTGCCAGTAGTATGAGTTCCCCGGGACTTTACGAGCAGTACTTC
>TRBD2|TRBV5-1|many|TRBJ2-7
CASSLGAGGREEQYF
TGCGCCAGCAGCTTGGGAGCGGGAGGGCGAGAAGAGCAGTACTTC
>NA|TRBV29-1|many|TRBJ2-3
CSARRIGGSSTDTQYF
TGCAGCGCCCGTCGGATCGGCGGTTCTAGCACAGATACGCAGTATTTT
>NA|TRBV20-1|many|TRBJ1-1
CSARDGGGWANTEAFF
TGCAGTGCTAGAGATGGGGGGGGCTGGGCGAACACTGAAGCTTTCTTT
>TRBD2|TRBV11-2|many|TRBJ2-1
CASRPIRGSSSYNEQFF
TGTGCCAGCAGACCCATCCGCGGGAGCAGCTCCTACAATGAGCAGTTCTTC
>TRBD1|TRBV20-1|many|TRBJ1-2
CSAREQGARFNYGYTF
TGCAGTGCTAGAGAACAGGGGGCTCGTTTTAACTATGGCTACACCTTC
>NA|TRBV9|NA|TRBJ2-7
CASSGVDGSYEQYF
TGTGCCAGCAGCGGAGTAGATGGCTCCTACGAGCAGTACTTC
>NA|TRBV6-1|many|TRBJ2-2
CASRIPSSRYTGELFF
TGTGCCAGCAGGATCCCTAGCAGCCGTTACACCGGGGAGCTGTTTTTT
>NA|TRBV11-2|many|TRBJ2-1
CASSRGGLVSYNEQFF
TGTGCCAGCAGCAGGGGGGGGCTAGTCTCCTACAATGAGCAGTTCTTC
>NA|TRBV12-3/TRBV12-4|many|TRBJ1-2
CASSDTDYGYTF
TGTGCCAGCAGTGACACCGACTATGGCTACACCTTC
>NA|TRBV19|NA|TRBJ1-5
CASSIRWGGISNQPQHF
TGTGCCAGTAGTATACGCTGGGGAGGAATCAGCAATCAGCCCCAGCATTTT
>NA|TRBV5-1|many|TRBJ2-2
CASSFGAYGRGNTGELFF
TGCGCCAGCAGCTTTGGGGCCTACGGCCGGGGGAACACCGGGGAGCTGTTTTTT
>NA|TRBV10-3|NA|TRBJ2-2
CATRGGGVDTGELFF
TGTGCCACCCGTGGAGGAGGGGTCGACACCGGGGAGCTGTTTTTT
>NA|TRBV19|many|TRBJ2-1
CASSITARGSYNEQFF
TGTGCCAGTAGTATAACGGCGCGCGGCTCCTACAATGAGCAGTTCTTC
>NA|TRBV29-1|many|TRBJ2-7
CSVESGDIPGPYEQYF
TGCAGCGTTGAATCCGGGGACATCCCAGGCCCCTACGAGCAGTACTTC
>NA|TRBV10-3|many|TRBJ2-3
CAIGEAPTDTQYF
TGTGCCATCGGGGAGGCTCCCACAGATACGCAGTATTTT
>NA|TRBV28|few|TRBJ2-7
CASSLIGGHNEQYF
TGTGCCAGCAGTTTGATTGGCGGACACAATGAGCAGTACTTC
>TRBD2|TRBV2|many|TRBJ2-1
CASSLWTSGKNNEQFF
TGTGCCAGCAGCCTCTGGACTAGCGGGAAAAACAATGAGCAGTTCTTC
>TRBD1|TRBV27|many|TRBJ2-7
CASSRTGALNEQYF
TGTGCCAGCAGTCGGACAGGGGCCTTGAACGAGCAGTACTTC
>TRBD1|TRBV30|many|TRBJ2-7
CAWSVTGAGYEQYF
TGTGCCTGGAGCGTGACAGGGGCGGGTTACGAGCAGTACTTC
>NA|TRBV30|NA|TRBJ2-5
CAWDRLPGETQYF
TGTGCCTGGGATCGACTCCCGGGAGAGACCCAGTACTTC
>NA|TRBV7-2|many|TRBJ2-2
CASSFRTGNTGELFF
TGTGCCAGCAGCTTTCGGACTGGAAACACCGGGGAGCTGTTTTTT
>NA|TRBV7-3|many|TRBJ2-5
CASSLTREETQYF
TGTGCCAGCAGCTTGACTAGGGAAGAGACCCAGTACTTC
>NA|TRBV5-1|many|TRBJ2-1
CASSFPGEDYEQFF
TGCGCCAGCAGCTTTCCGGGGGAAGACTATGAGCAGTTCTTC
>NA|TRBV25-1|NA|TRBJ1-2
CASSEVISHAFGGYTF
TGTGCCAGCAGTGAAGTAATTTCGCATGCCTTTGGAGGCTACACCTTC